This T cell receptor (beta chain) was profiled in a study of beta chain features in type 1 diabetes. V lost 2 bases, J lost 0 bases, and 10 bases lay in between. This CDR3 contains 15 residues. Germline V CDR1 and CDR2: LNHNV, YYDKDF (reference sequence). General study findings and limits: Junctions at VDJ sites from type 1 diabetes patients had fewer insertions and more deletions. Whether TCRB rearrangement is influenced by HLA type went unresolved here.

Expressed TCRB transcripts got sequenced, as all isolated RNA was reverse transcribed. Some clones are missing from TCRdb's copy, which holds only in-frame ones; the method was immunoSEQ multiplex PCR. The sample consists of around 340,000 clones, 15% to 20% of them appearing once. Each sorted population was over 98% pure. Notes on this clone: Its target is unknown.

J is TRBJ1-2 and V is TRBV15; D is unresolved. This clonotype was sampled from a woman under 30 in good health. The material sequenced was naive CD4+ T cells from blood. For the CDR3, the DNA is TGTGCCACCAGCAGAATTACAAGTACTAACTATGGCTACACCTTC. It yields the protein CATSRITSTNYGYTF.